The 10 T cell receptor beta chains below were found in one sample sequenced in a study of radiation and T cells in renal cell carcinoma. Sequencing used immunoSEQ multiplex PCR; TCRdb keeps in-frame clones, though not all of them. The sample includes roughly 60,000 clones, around three quarters of them seen just once. Documented time point: blood 2 weeks post-SBRT. Described treatment: 15 Gy SBRT to primary tumor, nephrectomy 4 weeks later. The input for sequencing was blood, taken from a patient whose treatment included radiotherapy and nephrectomy. The receptors were gathered from a man in his sixties with renal cell carcinoma.

This sequence joins TRBV10-2 and TRBJ1-1, with D hard to call. The CDR3 has 17 amino acids. Germline lookup yields CDR1 WSHSY and CDR2 SAAADI. V was cut by 3 bases and J by 1 base, with 18 bases left in between. The CDR3 loop is CASSDGLSLTWNTEAFF. The CDR3 nucleotides are TGCGCCAGCAGTGACGGTTTGAGCCTGACGTGGAACACTGAAGCTTTCTTT.

The chain combines TRBV7-2 with TRBJ2-1; tentatively, D is TRBD1 (6 bases). V was trimmed by 5 bases and J by 5 bases, leaving 22 bases between them. Germline assignment: CDR1 SGHTA and CDR2 FQGNSA. This CDR3 is built from 17 residues. The CDR3 spells CASSLPGGLDRHNEQFF. The CDR3 DNA follows: TGTGCCAGCAGCCTCCCTGGCGGGTTGGACAGACACAATGAGCAGTTCTTC. The entire variable domain, with the rest obtained from reference TRBV7-2 and TRBJ2-1, is as follows: GAGVSQSPSNKVTEKGKDVELRCDPISGHTALYWYRQSLGQGLEFLIYFQGNSAPDKSGLPSDRFSAERTGGSVSTLTIQRTQQEDSAVYLCASSLPGGLDRHNEQFFGPGTRLTVL.

The J gene is TRBJ2-7, the V gene TRBV5-4; TRBD2 matches at 8 bases. Germline CDR1 SGHNT, CDR2 YYREEE (reference sequence). Trimming removed 4 bases from V and 4 bases from J; junction bases left unmatched: 7. CDR3 length: 14 residues. The CDR3: CASSTGGGRYEQYF. The CDR3 bases are TGTGCCAGCAGCACGGGGGGGGGTCGGTACGAGCAGTACTTC.

The gene calls are TRBV29-1 and TRBJ2-3; 13 bases map to TRBD2. The germline gives CDR1 SQVTM, CDR2 ANQGSEA. The CDR3 extends over 16 amino acids. Trimming removed 5 bases from V and 4 bases from J; junction bases left unmatched: 9. In DNA form, the CDR3 reads TGCAGCGTTCGAGCTACTAGCGGGGGGGGCGCAGATACGCAGTATTTT. As protein: CSVRATSGGGADTQYF.

This clone was detected a few times. This sequence joins TRBV6-6 and TRBJ1-6; possibly TRBD1 for D (5 bases). Per germline, CDR1 MNHNY and CDR2 SVGAGI (reference sequence). The CDR3 is 15 residues long. V was pared by 6 bases and J by 5 bases, with 14 bases between. CDR3 DNA: TGTGCCAGCAGGGGGGTGTTGGGGGATAATTCACCCCTCCACTTT. Translation gives CASRGVLGDNSPLHF.

V is TRBV7-2 and J is TRBJ1-4; D gene unclear. This CDR3 has 16 amino acids. The germline V and J ends were trimmed by 0 bases and 8 bases, with 16 bases remaining between them. From germline, CDR1 is SGHTA and CDR2 FQGNSA. CDR3 bases: TGTGCCAGCAGCTTAGCGCTGGGGATCGGTCGCGAAAAACTGTTTTTT. Protein: CASSLALGIGREKLFF.

V is TRBV5-1 and J is TRBJ2-1, with 8 positions matching TRBD1. The CDR3 has 18 amino acids. Losses at the gene ends were 4 bases for V and 3 bases for J; bases not matched to a gene: 15. The germline CDR1 and CDR2 sequences are SGHRS and YFSETQ. CDR3 amino acids: CASSPVSSGTGYYNEQFF. In DNA form, the CDR3 reads TGCGCCAGCAGCCCTGTCTCTTCCGGGACAGGATACTACAATGAGCAGTTCTTC.

V is TRBV9 and J is TRBJ1-1; 8 nucleotides align to TRBD1. J gave up 2 bases and V 0 bases, and 3 bases lay outside the gene matches. CDR1 and CDR2 from the germline V gene are SGDLS and YYNGEE. The CDR3 loop spans 15 amino acids. The DNA for the CDR3 is TGTGCCAGCAGCGTAGGGGACAGGCCAAACACTGAAGCTTTCTTT. Its protein product is CASSVGDRPNTEAFF.

CDR3 DNA sequence: TGTGCCAGCAGTGACTCGAGTCGAGCTACTGAAGCTTTCTTT. Translating gives CASSDSSRATEAFF. This chain connects TRBV6-4 to TRBJ1-1; the D is unclear. This CDR3 region has 14 residues. Between the trimmed V and J ends, which lost 0 bases and 5 bases, there was a span of 10 bases. Germline values: CDR1 MRHNA, CDR2 SNTAGT.

The chain recombines TRBV10-1 with TRBJ1-2; possibly TRBD1 for D (5 bases). Germline V gene data show CDR1 as WNHNN and CDR2 as SYGVQD (reference sequence). The CDR3 consists of 13 residues. The ends were cut back, 4 bases at V and 7 bases at J, with 13 bases in the middle. The CDR3 sequence: CASSAGRQGGYTF. Written as DNA, the CDR3 is TGCGCCAGCAGTGCGGGCAGGCAGGGTGGCTACACCTTC.